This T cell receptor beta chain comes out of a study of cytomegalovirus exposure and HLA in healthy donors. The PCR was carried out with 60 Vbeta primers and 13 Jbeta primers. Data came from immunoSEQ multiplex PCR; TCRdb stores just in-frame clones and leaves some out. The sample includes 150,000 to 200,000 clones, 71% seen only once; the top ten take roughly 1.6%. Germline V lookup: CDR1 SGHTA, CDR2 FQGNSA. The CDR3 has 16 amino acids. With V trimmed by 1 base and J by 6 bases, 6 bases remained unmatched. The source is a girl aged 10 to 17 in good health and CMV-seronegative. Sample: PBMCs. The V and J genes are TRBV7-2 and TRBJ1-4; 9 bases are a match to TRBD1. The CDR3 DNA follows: TGTGCCAGCAGCTTAGAAGGGGGACAGGGTTATGAAAAACTGTTTTTT. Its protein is CASSLEGGQGYEKLFF. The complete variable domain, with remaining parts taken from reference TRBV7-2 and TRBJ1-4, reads GAGVSQSPSNKVTEKGKDVELRCDPISGHTALYWYRQSLGQGLEFLIYFQGNSAPDKSGLPSDRFSAERTGGSVSTLTIQRTQQEDSAVYLCASSLEGGQGYEKLFFGSGTQLSVL.